This is a list of T cell receptor beta chains from one sample in a study of radiotherapy plus CTLA-4 blockade in lung cancer. Sequencing used immunoSEQ multiplex PCR; TCRdb keeps in-frame clones, though not all of them. The sample includes roughly 50,000 clones, about 88% of them seen just once. The starting material was peripheral blood, obtained from a patient treated with radiotherapy plus ipilimumab. The receptor set was obtained from a human donor with non-small cell lung cancer whose response to radiotherapy plus ipilimumab could not be evaluated. The CDR3 runs from the conserved cysteine through the conserved F or W. The order of the fields is V gene, J gene, D gene, CDR3 protein. D genes are given only for firm matches.

TRBV5-5	TRBJ1-1	NA	CASSWGLNTEAFF
TRBV30	TRBJ2-6	NA	CACQEGSGANVLTF
TRBV2	TRBJ2-5	NA	CASSEGLEETQYF
TRBV4-2	TRBJ1-3	NA	CASSQESSGNTIYF
TRBV6-4	TRBJ2-3	NA	CASSPGWSTEGADTQYF
TRBV5-6	TRBJ2-7	NA	CASSLVGNEQYF
TRBV9	TRBJ2-3	TRBD2	CASSPLWGTSGVRSTDTQYF
TRBV6-6	TRBJ1-2	NA	CASRTGSSLYGYTF
TRBV28	TRBJ2-3	NA	CASSSRYGIDTQYF
TRBV10-3	TRBJ2-1	TRBD2	CAIRDSSRKRGASPVSYNEQFF
TRBV7-2	TRBJ2-1	NA	CASSPWLAEYNEQFF
TRBV25-1	TRBJ2-5	TRBD2	CASSESEAGGGETQYF
TRBV10-3	TRBJ1-1	NA	CAISNRVQNTEAFF
TRBV28	TRBJ1-1	NA	CASGGRAGEYTEAFF
TRBV15	TRBJ2-3	TRBD1	CATSVGRGQVPDTQYF
TRBV2	TRBJ2-3	TRBD2	CASSGLAGGAAAQYF
TRBV7-2	TRBJ2-7	TRBD1	CASSVSGDRGPQYF
TRBV21-1	TRBJ2-5	NA	CASSKDPSGRRETQYF
TRBV7-2	TRBJ2-7	TRBD2	CASSFTSGGSSYEQYF
TRBV30	TRBJ1-1	TRBD1	CAWTTGGVGEAFF
TRBV7-2	TRBJ2-6	NA	CASSLVSSGANVLTF
TRBV4-1	TRBJ1-1	TRBD1	CASSSGRGPTEAFF
TRBV9	TRBJ1-3	NA	CASSPMGGSRISGNTIYF